This TCR beta chain was retrieved from a study of early T cells in non-severe SARS-CoV-2 infection. For the study at large: Sequencing was performed on bulk RNA from unsorted whole blood, leaving chains unpaired. Findings and caveats of the study: Database matching using VDJdb favored anti-spike CD8 responses, with private and CD4 specificities left missing.

As part of library construction, unique molecular identifiers were attached to individual cDNA molecules. In TCRdb, the 5' RACE reads were re-called with MiXCR into one record per CDR3 protein. The profile shows tens of thousands of distinct CDR3 sequences, approximately 9.9% of them singletons. Between the trimmed V and J ends, which lost 1 base and 2 bases, there was a span of 12 bases. The CDR3 runs to 15 residues. Germline CDR1 and CDR2: DFQATT and SNEGSKA (reference sequence). This clonotype was counted many times. Its target is unknown. The chain recombines TRBV20-1 with TRBJ1-5; D perhaps matches TRBD1 (6 bases). Material for sequencing was whole blood. This TCR was recovered from an adult who was a healthcare worker with PCR-confirmed SARS-CoV-2 infection or an uninfected control (not recorded which). The CDR3 nucleotides are TGCAGTGCTAGAGCTTCCGGACAGCGCAATCAGCCCCAGCATTTT. It is translated as CSARASGQRNQPQHF.